This T cell receptor (beta chain) was captured by sequencing in a study of T cell changes during pregnancy in multiple sclerosis. The V gene end was trimmed by 4 bases and the J gene end by 6 bases; junction bases not matched to a gene: 1. The CDR3 sequence is 14 residues long. From germline, CDR1 is LNHDA and CDR2 SQIVND (reference sequence). The table came from immunoSEQ multiplex PCR; TCRdb's copy has only in-frame clones and leaves some out. The repertoire holds 25,000 to 30,000 clones, with about 83% as singletons. The receptor comes from a female donor with multiple sclerosis, enrolled in a pregnancy study. The J gene is TRBJ2-2, the V gene TRBV19; TRBD1 agrees at 11 bases. The sample consisted of CD8+ T cells from peripheral blood mononuclear cells, taken after pregnancy. DNA of the CDR3: TGTGCCAGTAGTAAGGGACAGGGGGCCGGGGAGCTGTTTTTT. Translated: CASSKGQGAGELFF.